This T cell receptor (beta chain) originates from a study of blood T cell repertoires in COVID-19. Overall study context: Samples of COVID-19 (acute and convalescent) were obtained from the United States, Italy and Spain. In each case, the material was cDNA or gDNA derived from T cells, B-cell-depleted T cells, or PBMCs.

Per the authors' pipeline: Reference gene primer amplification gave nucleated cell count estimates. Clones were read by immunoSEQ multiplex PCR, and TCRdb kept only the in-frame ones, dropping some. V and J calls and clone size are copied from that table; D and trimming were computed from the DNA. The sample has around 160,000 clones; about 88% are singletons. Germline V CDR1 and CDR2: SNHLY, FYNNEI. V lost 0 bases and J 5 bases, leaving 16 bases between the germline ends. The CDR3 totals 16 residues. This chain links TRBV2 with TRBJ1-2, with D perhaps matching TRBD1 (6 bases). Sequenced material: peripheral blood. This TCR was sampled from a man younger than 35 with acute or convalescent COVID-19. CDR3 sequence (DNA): TGTGCCAGCAGTGAAGCGCGGGGGCCGGAGGGGTATGGCTACACCTTC. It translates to CASSEARGPEGYGYTF.